The source of this TCR beta chain is a study of blood T cell repertoires in COVID-19. About the study: PBMCs, B-cell-depleted T cells, or T cells were the source of the cDNA or gDNA that made up the material.

Unmatched junction bases numbered 13, after V lost 7 bases and J lost 4 bases. The germline gives CDR1 MGHDK, CDR2 SYGVNS. The CDR3 is made up of 16 amino acids. In the original workflow: Nucleated cell counts were estimated from reference gene primer amplification. Clones were read by immunoSEQ multiplex PCR, and TCRdb kept only the in-frame ones, dropping some. V and J calls and clone size are as listed in that table; D and trimming were resolved from the DNA. The sample shows about 220,000 clones, approximately 90% of them seen only once. The TCR sequence derives from a man younger than 40 who had recovered from COVID-19. The V call is TRBV25-1, the J call TRBJ1-5; 7 bases line up with TRBD1. Sequencing used peripheral blood. Here the CDR3 reads CASTNPPQGRNQPQHF. CDR3 in DNA: TGTGCCAGCACCAACCCCCCACAGGGGCGGAATCAGCCCCAGCATTTT.